Each of the 28 T cell receptor beta chains below was sequenced from the same sample in a study of CD8+CD57+ T cells in acquired aplastic anemia. Sequencing was done on patients that had shown CD8+CD57+ cell expansion by flow cytometry. The study profiled TCR beta VDJ and CDR3 using genomic DNA as template. Using its own MiXCR run on the reads, TCRdb lists one record per CDR3 protein. This repertoire shows more than 70,000 distinct CDR3 sequences, just over 70% found once; its top ten account for about four fifths. The specimen sequenced was sorted CD4+, CD8+, or CD8+CD57+ T cells (not recorded which) from PBMCs. The source is a human donor with aplastic anemia.

The gene calls are TRBV29-1 and TRBJ1-1, with D possibly TRBD1 on 6 matching bases. V shed 7 bases and J shed 4 bases, with 13 bases lying between them. The CDR3 runs 12 residues. CDR1 and CDR2 from the germline V gene are SQVTM and ANQGSEA. The CDR3 sequence: CSGAGHATEAFF. In DNA, the CDR3 is TGCAGCGGCGCGGGACACGCCACTGAAGCTTTCTTT.

V and J are TRBV2 and TRBJ2-7; TRBD1 aligns across 7 bases. J was trimmed by 3 bases and V by 3 bases; bases with no gene match: 5. CDR1 is SNHLY and CDR2 is FYNNEI in the germline V gene. CDR3 length equals 14 residues. The CDR3 nucleotides read TGTGCCAGCAGTGATAGGACAGGTGGCTACGAGCAGTACTTC. Amino acids: CASSDRTGGYEQYF.

The CDR3 sequence: CASSTPGAHTYEQYF. CDR3 nucleotides: TGTGCCAGTAGTACCCCGGGGGCGCACACCTACGAGCAGTACTTC. The chain couples TRBV19 to TRBJ2-7; D is tentatively TRBD1 or TRBD2 (6 bases each). The CDR3 is 15 amino acids. V dropped 4 bases and J dropped 2 bases, with 15 bases sitting between them. Germline CDR1 LNHDA, CDR2 SQIVND (reference sequence).

The chain uses TRBV7-8 and TRBJ2-7; D possibly corresponds to TRBD2 (5 bases). V gave up 3 bases and J gave up 0 bases, with 9 bases separating them. The germline V gene has CDR1 SGHVS and CDR2 FQNEAQ. This CDR3 contains 14 residues. The DNA for the CDR3 is TGTGCCAGCAGCTTGATAGCGAACTCCTACGAGCAGTACTTC. This codes for CASSLIANSYEQYF.

V usage is TRBV7-3 and J usage is TRBJ1-3; no clear D gene. V lost 1 base and J lost 4, with 5 bases in between. Germline V CDR1 and CDR2: SGHTA, FQGTGA. This CDR3 spans 13 amino acids. The CDR3 reads CASSLNEGNTIYF. As DNA, the CDR3 is TGTGCCAGCAGCTTAAACGAGGGAAACACCATATATTTT.

CDR3 residues: CATTRDANTEAFF. The CDR3 nucleotides read TGTGCCACCACCCGGGACGCGAACACTGAAGCTTTCTTT. The chain carries TRBV15 and TRBJ1-1; D might be TRBD1 (5 bases). The CDR3 is 13 amino acids. V was shortened by 7 bases and J by 1 base, with 10 bases between the two germline ends. CDR1 is LNHNV, CDR2 YYDKDF, per germline (reference sequence).

This clonotype was counted many times. The chain has TRBV5-1 and TRBJ1-1, with 7 positions matching TRBD1. V lost 4 bases and J lost 3; bases outside the gene matches: 6. Germline V gene lookup returns CDR1 SGHRS and CDR2 YFSETQ. CDR3 length: 14 residues. CDR3 in DNA: TGCGCCAGCAGCCCCCGGACAGGATACACTGAAGCTTTCTTT. Encoded protein: CASSPRTGYTEAFF.

The chain joins TRBV10-3 to TRBJ2-3, with TRBD2 matching 10 bases. Looked up from germline, CDR1 is ENHRY and CDR2 is SYGVKD. This CDR3 has 15 amino acids. Trimming took 3 bases from V and 6 from J; bases not matched to a gene: 6. The CDR3 is CAISDLAGEADTQYF. The CDR3 nucleotides read TGTGCCATCAGTGATCTAGCGGGAGAGGCGGATACGCAGTATTTT.

A single count supports this clonotype. The chain has TRBV12-3 or TRBV12-4 and TRBJ2-3, with TRBD2 as a possible D gene (5 bases). The CDR3 is made up of 14 amino acids. V lost 9 bases, J lost 9 bases, and 22 bases lay in between. The CDR3 spells CASHPGNRHGTQYF. CDR3 DNA sequence: TGTGCCAGTCATCCCGGGAACCGTCACGGAACGCAGTATTTT.

This chain uses TRBV4-2 with TRBJ2-1, with D perhaps TRBD1 or TRBD2 (5 bases each). Germline CDR1 reads LGHNA; CDR2 reads YNFKEQ. The V end lost 0 bases, the J end lost 6 bases, and 21 bases lay between the germline ends. The CDR3 extends over 18 amino acids. CDR3 amino acids: CASSQDSFRAARGNEQFF. The CDR3 DNA reads as TGTGCCAGCAGCCAAGACTCATTTCGCGCAGCGAGGGGCAATGAGCAGTTCTTC.

The chain joins TRBV15 to TRBJ2-2; D is unclear. The CDR3 has 15 amino acids. The germline gives CDR1 LNHNV, CDR2 YYDKDF (reference sequence). Trimming took off 1 base at V and 4 bases at J, with 10 bases between the two ends. CDR3 bases: TGTGCCACCAGCAGAGCGGCAGTCGTCACCGGGGAGCTGTTTTTT. This sequence encodes CATSRAAVVTGELFF.

The gene calls are TRBV20-1 and TRBJ2-3, with 7 bases lining up with TRBD2. V was pared by 8 bases and J by 1 base, with 9 bases of the junction left unmatched. The V gene's germline CDR1 is DFQATT and CDR2 SNEGSKA (reference sequence). The CDR3 sequence is 14 residues long. For the CDR3, the DNA is TGCAGTAAGAGACGGACTAGGGGCACAGATACGCAGTATTTT. Residues: CSKRRTRGTDTQYF.

The gene calls are TRBV25-1 and TRBJ2-3; tentatively, D is TRBD2 (6 bases). The CDR3 is 16 amino acids. V lost 2 bases and J lost 4, with 16 bases in between. Germline loops: CDR1 MGHDK, CDR2 SYGVNS. This CDR3 is CASSEMGTGPADTQYF. In DNA form, the CDR3 reads TGTGCCAGCAGTGAAATGGGGACTGGACCGGCAGATACGCAGTATTTT. Complete variable domain (other parts from reference TRBV25-1 and TRBJ2-3): EADIYQTPRYLVIGTGKKITLECSQTMGHDKMYWYQQDPGMELHLIHYSYGVNSTEKGDLSSESTVSRIRTEHFPLTLESARPSHTSQYLCASSEMGTGPADTQYFGPGTRLTVL.

About this clonotype itself: The CDR3 end shows no conserved phenylalanine or tryptophan, and so a read error is likely. The genes are TRBV3-1 and TRBJ2-7; a possible D gene is TRBD2 (5 bases). The CDR3 is 13 amino acids. Trimming took off 3 bases at V and 7 bases at J, with 13 bases between the two ends. From germline, CDR1 is LGHDT and CDR2 YNNKEL (reference sequence). CDR3 sequence: CASSHGNKPEQYL. The CDR3 DNA is TGTGCCAGCAGCCACGGGAACAAGCCAGAGCAGTACCTC.

Only a few counts were recorded for this clonotype. This chain connects TRBV15 to TRBJ1-5; D call uncertain. The CDR3 has 16 amino acids. Germline values: CDR1 LNHNV, CDR2 YYDKDF (reference sequence). V lost 0 bases and J lost 7, with 16 bases in between. The CDR3 DNA sequence: TGTGCCACCAGCAGAGATTTAGACCCACGCGGACAGCCCCAGCATTTT. This encodes CATSRDLDPRGQPQHF. Filled out from reference TRBV15 and TRBJ1-5, the complete variable domain reads DAMVIQNPRYQVTQFGKPVTLSCSQTLNHNVMYWYQQKSSQAPKLLFHYYDKDFNNEADTPDNFQSRRPNTSFCFLDIRSPGLGDTAMYLCATSRDLDPRGQPQHFGDGTRLSIL.

This sequence joins TRBV10-2 and TRBJ1-2, with no clear D. Trimming left V 4 bases short and J 5 bases short, with 14 bases between. This CDR3 contains 14 residues. CDR1 and CDR2 (germline): WSHSY, SAAADI. The CDR3 DNA is TGCGCCAGCAGTGCCACACCCTCATTATATGGCTACACCTTC. Amino acid sequence: CASSATPSLYGYTF.

Written as DNA, the CDR3 is TGCAGTGCGGGGGGGGCCGGGAGCACAGATACGCAGTATTTT. Its protein product is CSAGGAGSTDTQYF. This chain uses TRBV20-1 with TRBJ2-3, with D perhaps TRBD2 (7 bases). The CDR3 covers 14 residues. V dropped 6 bases and J dropped 0 bases, with 13 bases sitting between them. The germline V gene encodes CDR1 DFQATT and CDR2 SNEGSKA (reference sequence).

This clonotype was seen a handful of times. The J gene is TRBJ1-2, the V gene TRBV20-1; 7 bases fit TRBD1. There are 12 residues in the CDR3. Germline loops: CDR1 DFQATT, CDR2 SNEGSKA (reference sequence). Trimming at V came to 1 base and at J to 6 bases, leaving 2 bases not matched to a gene. The CDR3 DNA reads TGCAGTGCTAGAGTAACAGGGGATGGCTACACCTTC. Protein: CSARVTGDGYTF.

The V gene is TRBV12-3 or TRBV12-4, the J gene TRBJ1-3; D is possibly TRBD1 (5 bases). The CDR3 runs to 15 residues. V lost 5 bases and J lost 3, with 14 bases in between. CDR3 in amino acids: CASSPAGRLGNTIYF. The CDR3 region has the DNA TGTGCCAGCAGTCCAGCGGGACGCCTTGGAAACACCATATATTTT.

This clonotype appeared many times. V gene TRBV4-2 combines with J gene TRBJ2-7; maybe TRBD2 (5 bases). Trimming took 2 bases from V and 2 from J, leaving 16 bases between them. This CDR3 comprises 16 residues. Germline V gene lookup returns CDR1 LGHNA and CDR2 YNFKEQ. The CDR3 sequence: CASSQRGILGTYEQYF. The DNA for the CDR3 is TGTGCCAGCAGCCAAAGAGGGATTCTTGGGACCTACGAGCAGTACTTC.

This clonotype was found a few times. V and J are TRBV4-2 and TRBJ1-6; TRBD1 matches 7 bases. Losses at the gene ends were 2 bases for V and 6 bases for J; bases not matched to a gene: 7. Germline V gene lookup returns CDR1 LGHNA and CDR2 YNFKEQ. The CDR3 is made up of 16 amino acids. CDR3 bases: TGTGCCAGCAGCCAACTTCAGGGGGAGGGTAATTCACCCCTCCACTTT. Its translation: CASSQLQGEGNSPLHF.

The chain uses TRBV10-3 and TRBJ2-1, with D perhaps TRBD2 (8 bases). Trimming shortened V by 10 bases and J by 5 bases, and 21 bases separated the two germline ends. Germline loops: CDR1 ENHRY, CDR2 SYGVKD. The length of the CDR3 is 15 residues. The CDR3, as DNA: TGTGCCAGCGGCCGGGGGGGACAGCCGAACAATGAGCAGTTCTTC. Translated, it gives CASGRGGQPNNEQFF.

This clonotype was counted between two and nine times. The CDR3 spells CATSDPFMDTQYF. The CDR3 DNA reads as TGTGCCACCAGTGATCCGTTTATGGATACGCAGTATTTT. The chain carries TRBV24-1 and TRBJ2-3; D is undetermined. CDR1 is KGHDR and CDR2 is SFDVKD in the germline V gene. CDR3 length: 13 residues. The V end lost 3 bases, the J end lost 6 bases, and 9 bases lay between the germline ends.

The CDR3 sequence is CASQDLYGYTF. As DNA, the CDR3 is TGTGCCAGCCAGGACCTCTATGGCTACACCTTC. The V and J genes are TRBV19 and TRBJ1-2; D remains unclear. The CDR3 spans 11 residues. Germline CDR1 LNHDA, CDR2 SQIVND (reference sequence). Trimming took off 9 bases at V and 4 bases at J, with 9 bases between the two ends.

This clonotype was observed at least ten times. This rearrangement joins TRBV9 to TRBJ2-1, with TRBD2 identical over 9 bases. V shed 0 bases and J 15 bases; nucleotides not matched to a gene: 10. The germline CDR1 and CDR2 sequences are SGDLS and YYNGEE. This CDR3 is 14 amino acids long. CDR3 sequence reads: CASSVGVAGERGFF. The CDR3 nucleotides read TGTGCCAGCAGCGTAGGAGTAGCGGGAGAGAGGGGGTTCTTC.

V usage is TRBV2 and J usage is TRBJ2-1; TRBD1 matches 7 bases. The germline gives CDR1 SNHLY, CDR2 FYNNEI. CDR3 size: 14 residues. J gave up 5 bases and V 7 bases, and 8 bases lay outside the gene matches. CDR3 protein: CASKMGQRHNEQFF. The CDR3 nucleotides read TGTGCCAGCAAAATGGGACAGCGTCACAATGAGCAGTTCTTC.

This chain links TRBV29-1 with TRBJ2-5; D is possibly TRBD1 (5 bases). The V gene's germline CDR1 is SQVTM and CDR2 ANQGSEA. V was cut by 6 bases and J by 2 bases, with 13 bases left in between. The CDR3 totals 13 residues. In DNA form, the CDR3 reads TGCAGCGTGCGCCGTGACAGTCAAGAGACCCAGTACTTC. Its translation is CSVRRDSQETQYF.

For this clonotype: At one boundary the junction diverges from the germline segment, which might be a read error. The chain carries TRBV9 and TRBJ2-3, with 8 bases that match TRBD2. CDR1 and CDR2 (germline): SGDLS, YYNGEE. The CDR3 is made up of 16 amino acids. CDR3 loop: CASSLPRLASTDTRYF. The CDR3 DNA reads TGTGCCAGCAGCCTCCCCAGACTAGCGAGCACAGATACGCGGTATTTT.